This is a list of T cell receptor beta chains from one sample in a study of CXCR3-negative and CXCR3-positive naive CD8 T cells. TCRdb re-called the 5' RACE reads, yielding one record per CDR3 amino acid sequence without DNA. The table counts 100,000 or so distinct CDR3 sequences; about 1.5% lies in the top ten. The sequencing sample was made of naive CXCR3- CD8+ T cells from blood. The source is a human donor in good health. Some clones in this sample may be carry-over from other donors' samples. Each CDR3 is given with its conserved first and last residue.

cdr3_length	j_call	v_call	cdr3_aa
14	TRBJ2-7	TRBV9	CASSVGQGTYEQYF
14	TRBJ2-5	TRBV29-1	CSVEAGTGGETQYF
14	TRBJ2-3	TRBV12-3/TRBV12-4	CASRSDRGGDTQYF
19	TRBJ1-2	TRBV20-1	CSARSSTLSGTGGFWGYTF
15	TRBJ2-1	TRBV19	CASTSSSGTRGEQFF
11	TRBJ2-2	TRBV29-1	CSGTQTGELFF
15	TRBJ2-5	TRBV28	CASTFDGWDGETQYF
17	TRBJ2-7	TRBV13	CASSLGLAGESSYEQYF
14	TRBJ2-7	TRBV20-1	CSARSGTDTYEQYF
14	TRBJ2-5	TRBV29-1	CSYGLAGYQETQYF
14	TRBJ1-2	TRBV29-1	CSVADSDGSYGYTF
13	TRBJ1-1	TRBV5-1	CASSQPMNTEALF
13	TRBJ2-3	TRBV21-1	CASSKGNVDTQYF
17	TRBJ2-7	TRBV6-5	CASSYGVVAPGAYEQYF
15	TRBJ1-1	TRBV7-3	CASSLPNQGGTESFF
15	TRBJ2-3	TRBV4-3	CATRGGRGGIDTQYF
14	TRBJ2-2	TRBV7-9	CASSSPRDTGELFF
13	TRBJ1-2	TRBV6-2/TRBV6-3	CASSPTVNYGYTF
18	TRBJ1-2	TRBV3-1	CASSQEGATGIPNYGYTF
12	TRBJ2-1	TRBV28	CASSPGYNEQFF
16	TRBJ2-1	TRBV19	CASKEGLPWSYNEQFF
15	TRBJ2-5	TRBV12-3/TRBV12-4	CASTSRLAGWETQYF
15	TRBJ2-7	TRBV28	CASSTRQIFIHEQYF
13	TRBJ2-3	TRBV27	CASSRGVPDTQYF
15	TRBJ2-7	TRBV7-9	CASSLAQGPTYEQYF
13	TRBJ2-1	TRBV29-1	CSVEPAGGREQFF
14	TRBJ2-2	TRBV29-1	CSVVGQSNTGELFF
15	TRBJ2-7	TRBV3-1	CASSQRPSSSYEQYF
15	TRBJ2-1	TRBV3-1	CASSLPSGAYNEQFF
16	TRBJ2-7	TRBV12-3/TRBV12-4	CASSSTRTGPSYEQYF
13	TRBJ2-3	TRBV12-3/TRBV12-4	CASSFRPRDTQYF
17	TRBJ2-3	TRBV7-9	CASSSKFRDGRTDTQYF
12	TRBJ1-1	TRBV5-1	CASSLSGLEAFF
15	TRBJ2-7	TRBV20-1	CSASSRLAINNEQYF
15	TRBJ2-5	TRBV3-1	CASSQDGGRGETQYF
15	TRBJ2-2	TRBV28	CASSFRGPNTGELFF
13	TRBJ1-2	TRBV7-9	CASSSGESGGYTF
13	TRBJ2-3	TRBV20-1	CSAPWGVGDTQYF
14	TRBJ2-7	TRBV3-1	CASSQDGREYEQYF
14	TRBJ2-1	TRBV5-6	CASIASSSYNEQFF
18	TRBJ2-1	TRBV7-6	CASSLAATGDHSFNEQFF
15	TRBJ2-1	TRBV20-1	CSASSDPGGYNEQFF
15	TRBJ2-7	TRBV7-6	CASSKAGLPGDEQYF
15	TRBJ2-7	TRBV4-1	CASSQESHRAYEQYF